The entry that follows covers one TCR beta chain sequence. Its antigen remains unidentified. The data derive from a study of cytomegalovirus exposure and HLA in healthy donors. Overall study findings and caveats: Being productive about 87% or about 30% of the time was typical of most TCR beta V segments in an earlier analysis. DRB1 had the most TCR associations and HLA-C the fewest, a later analysis found, with rates varying by HLA locus. CMV serostatus was the only immune exposure information that was available. Many donors carried some public TCRs, although rarity characterized most TCR sequences.

The study ran its PCR with 60 Vbeta and 13 Jbeta primers. The repertoire was sequenced with immunoSEQ multiplex PCR; TCRdb's copy has only in-frame clones and lacks some. Of some 200,000 clones in the sample, over 80% were seen once. CDR3 length equals 14 residues. Germline V gives CDR1 SNHLY, CDR2 FYNNEI. The trim removed 3 bases at V and 15 bases at J, leaving 15 bases unmatched. The V call is TRBV2, the J call TRBJ2-3, with 7 bases lining up with TRBD2. This receptor was taken from a boy younger than 10 in good health and CMV-seronegative. What was sequenced was PBMCs. CDR3 bases: TGTGCCAGCAGTGAGGTCCGGGGAGGGGCCCCCCACTATTTT. Translating gives CASSEVRGGAPHYF. Looking up the rest from reference TRBV2 and TRBJ2-3 gives the full variable domain: EPEVTQTPSHQVTQMGQEVILRCVPISNHLYFYWYRQILGQKVEFLVSFYNNEISEKSEIFDDQFSVERPDGSNFTLKIRSTKLEDSAMYFCASSEVRGGAPHYFGPGTRLTVL.